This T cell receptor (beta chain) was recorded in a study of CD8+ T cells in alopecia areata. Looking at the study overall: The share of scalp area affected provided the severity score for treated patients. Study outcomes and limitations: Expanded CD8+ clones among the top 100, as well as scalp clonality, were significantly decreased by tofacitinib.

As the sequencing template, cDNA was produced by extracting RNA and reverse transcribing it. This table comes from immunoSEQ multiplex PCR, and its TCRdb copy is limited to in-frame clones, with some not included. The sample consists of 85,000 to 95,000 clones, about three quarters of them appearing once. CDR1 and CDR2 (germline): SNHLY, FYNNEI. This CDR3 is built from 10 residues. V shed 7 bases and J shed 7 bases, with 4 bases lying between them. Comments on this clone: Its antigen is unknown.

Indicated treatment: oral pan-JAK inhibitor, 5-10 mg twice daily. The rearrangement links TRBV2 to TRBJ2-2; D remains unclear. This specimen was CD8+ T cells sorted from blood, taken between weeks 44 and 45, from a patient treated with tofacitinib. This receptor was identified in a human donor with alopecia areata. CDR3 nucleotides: TGTGCCAGCATGGACGGGGAGCTGTTTTTT. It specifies CASMDGELFF.